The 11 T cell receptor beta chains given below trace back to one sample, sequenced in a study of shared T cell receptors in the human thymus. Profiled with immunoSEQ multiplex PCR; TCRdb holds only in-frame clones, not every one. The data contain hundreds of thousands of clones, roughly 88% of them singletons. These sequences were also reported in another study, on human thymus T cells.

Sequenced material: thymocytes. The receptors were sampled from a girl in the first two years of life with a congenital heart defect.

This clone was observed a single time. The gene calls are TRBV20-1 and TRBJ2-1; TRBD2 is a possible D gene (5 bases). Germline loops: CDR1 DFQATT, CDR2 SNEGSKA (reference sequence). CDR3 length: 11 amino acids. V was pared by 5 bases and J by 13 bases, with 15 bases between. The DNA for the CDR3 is TGCAGTGCTGGACTGGGCATAAGACAGTTCTTC. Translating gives CSAGLGIRQFF.

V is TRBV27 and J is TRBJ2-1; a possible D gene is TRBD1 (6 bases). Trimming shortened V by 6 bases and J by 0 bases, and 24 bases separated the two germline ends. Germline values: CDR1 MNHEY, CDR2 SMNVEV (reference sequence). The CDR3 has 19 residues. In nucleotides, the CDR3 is TGTGCCAGCAGCCACCCCTCCCCGTCCGGGACACCCTCCTACAATGAGCAGTTCTTC. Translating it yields CASSHPSPSGTPSYNEQFF.

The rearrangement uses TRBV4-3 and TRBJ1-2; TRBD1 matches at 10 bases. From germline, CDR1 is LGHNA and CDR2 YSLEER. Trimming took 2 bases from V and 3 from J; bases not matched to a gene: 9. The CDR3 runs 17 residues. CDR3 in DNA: TGCGCCAGCAGCCAACGTACCCCCGGGACAGGGGACTATGGCTACACCTTC. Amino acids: CASSQRTPGTGDYGYTF.

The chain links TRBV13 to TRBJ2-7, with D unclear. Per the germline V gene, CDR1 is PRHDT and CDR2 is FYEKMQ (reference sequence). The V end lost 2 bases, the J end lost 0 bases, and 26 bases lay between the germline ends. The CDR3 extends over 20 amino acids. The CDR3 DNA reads TGTGCCAGCAGCTTATTCAACGGTGGCAGGCAAATAAAGAGCTCCTACGAGCAGTACTTC. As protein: CASSLFNGGRQIKSSYEQYF.

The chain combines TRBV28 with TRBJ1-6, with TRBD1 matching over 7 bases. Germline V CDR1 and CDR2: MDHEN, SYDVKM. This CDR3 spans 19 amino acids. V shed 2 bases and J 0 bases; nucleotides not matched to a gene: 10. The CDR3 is CASSLMGAHRGSYNSPLHF. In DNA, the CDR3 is TGTGCCAGCAGTTTAATGGGGGCCCACAGGGGCTCCTATAATTCACCCCTCCACTTT.

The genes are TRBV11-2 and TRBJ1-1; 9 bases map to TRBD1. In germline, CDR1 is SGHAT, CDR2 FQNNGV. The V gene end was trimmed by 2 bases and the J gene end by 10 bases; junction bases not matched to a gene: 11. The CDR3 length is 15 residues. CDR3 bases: TGTGCCAGCAGCTTACCGGGACAGGGTAAAAGGGGAGCTTTCTTT. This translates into CASSLPGQGKRGAFF. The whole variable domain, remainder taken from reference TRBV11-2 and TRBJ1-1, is EAGVAQSPRYKIIEKRQSVAFWCNPISGHATLYWYQQILGQGPKLLIQFQNNGVVDDSQLPKDRFSAERLKGVDSTLKIQPAKLEDSAVYLCASSLPGQGKRGAFFGQGTRLTVV.

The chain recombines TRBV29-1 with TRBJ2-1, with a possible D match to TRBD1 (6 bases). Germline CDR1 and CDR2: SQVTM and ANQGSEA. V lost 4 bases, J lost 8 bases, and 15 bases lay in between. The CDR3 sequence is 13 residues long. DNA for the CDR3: TGCAGCGTTGTTTCACAGGGCGGCCATGAGCAGTTCTTC. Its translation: CSVVSQGGHEQFF.

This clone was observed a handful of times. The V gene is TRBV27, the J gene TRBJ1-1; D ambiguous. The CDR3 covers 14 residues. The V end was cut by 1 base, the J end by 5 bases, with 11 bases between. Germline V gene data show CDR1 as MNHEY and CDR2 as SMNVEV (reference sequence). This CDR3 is CASSLWEGGTEAFF. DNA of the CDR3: TGTGCCAGCAGTTTATGGGAGGGTGGAACTGAAGCTTTCTTT.

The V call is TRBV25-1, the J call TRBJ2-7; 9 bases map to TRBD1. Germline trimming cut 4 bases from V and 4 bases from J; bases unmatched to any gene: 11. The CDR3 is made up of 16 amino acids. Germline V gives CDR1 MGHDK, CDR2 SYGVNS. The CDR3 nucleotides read TGTGCCAGCAGTGCGGTAGACCGGGACAGGGCGTACGAGCAGTACTTC. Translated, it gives CASSAVDRDRAYEQYF.

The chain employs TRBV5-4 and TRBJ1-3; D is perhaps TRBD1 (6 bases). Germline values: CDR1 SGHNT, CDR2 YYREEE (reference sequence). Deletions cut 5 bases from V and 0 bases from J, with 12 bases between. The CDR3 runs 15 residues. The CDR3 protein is CASSPRGGSGNTIYF. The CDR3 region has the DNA TGTGCCAGCAGTCCGAGGGGGGGCTCTGGAAACACCATATATTTT.

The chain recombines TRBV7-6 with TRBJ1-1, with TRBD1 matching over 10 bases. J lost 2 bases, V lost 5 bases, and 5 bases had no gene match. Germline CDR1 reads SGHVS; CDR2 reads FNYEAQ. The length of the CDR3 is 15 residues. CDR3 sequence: CASSRQGAGNTEAFF. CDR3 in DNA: TGTGCCAGCAGCCGACAGGGGGCGGGAAACACTGAAGCTTTCTTT.